This passage covers 30 T cell receptor beta chains from one sample sequenced in a study of blood T cell repertoires in COVID-19. Profiled with immunoSEQ multiplex PCR; TCRdb holds only in-frame clones, not every one. The sample has fewer than 350,000 clones; roughly 87% are singletons. Sequenced sample: PBMCs or T cells enriched from blood (not recorded which). The receptors here all came from a woman aged 40 to 49 who had recovered from COVID-19.

CDR3 residues: CASNKHQGGDIQYF. The CDR3 DNA follows: TGTGCCAGCAACAAGCACCAGGGTGGGGACATTCAGTACTTC. The chain employs TRBV11-2 and TRBJ2-4; TRBD1 is a possible D gene (5 bases). Germline-derived CDR1 and CDR2 are SGHAT and FQNNGV. The length of the CDR3 is 14 residues. V was clipped by 7 bases and J by 8 bases, with 18 bases between them.

The chain employs TRBV5-1 and TRBJ2-3; the match to TRBD2 covers 12 bases. The J segment lost 4 bases and the V segment lost 0 bases, leaving 6 bases of the junction unmatched. The CDR3 totals 17 residues. Germline CDR1 is SGHRS and CDR2 is YFSETQ. CDR3: CASSLARLAGAADTQYF. The CDR3 bases are TGCGCCAGCAGCTTGGCGAGACTAGCGGGAGCCGCAGATACGCAGTATTTT. Full variable domain (missing parts from reference TRBV5-1 and TRBJ2-3): KAGVTQTPRYLIKTRGQQVTLSCSPISGHRSVSWYQQTPGQGLQFLFEYFSETQRNKGNFPGRFSGRQFSNSRSEMNVSTLELGDSALYLCASSLARLAGAADTQYFGPGTRLTVL.

The chain recombines TRBV5-6 with TRBJ2-7, with D perhaps TRBD2 (7 bases). Germline CDR1 is SGHDT and CDR2 is YYEEEE. V lost 4 bases and J 2 bases, leaving 19 bases between the germline ends. The CDR3 covers 16 residues. The CDR3 region is CASSTWGGYEAYEQYF. CDR3 in DNA: TGTGCCAGCAGCACCTGGGGGGGCTACGAAGCCTACGAGCAGTACTTC.

The chain recombines TRBV9 with TRBJ2-3; D may be TRBD1 (5 bases). Germline V CDR1 and CDR2: SGDLS, YYNGEE. Trimming took off 0 bases at V and 0 bases at J, with 8 bases between the two ends. The CDR3 spans 15 residues. The CDR3 bases are TGTGCCAGCAGCGTAGTAGGGGTCAGCACAGATACGCAGTATTTT. Its translation: CASSVVGVSTDTQYF.

This CDR3 is CASSLQGTTYEQYF. As DNA, the CDR3 is TGTGCCAGCAGTTTACAGGGGACTACCTACGAGCAGTACTTC. The gene calls are TRBV27 and TRBJ2-7; D perhaps matches TRBD2 (7 bases). This CDR3 contains 14 residues. The germline V and J ends were trimmed by 2 bases and 2 bases, with 10 bases remaining between them. The germline V gene encodes CDR1 MNHEY and CDR2 SMNVEV (reference sequence).

V usage is TRBV28 and J usage is TRBJ1-3; TRBD1 matches at 7 bases. The CDR3 spans 15 residues. Trimming cost V 7 bases and J 4 bases; bases outside gene matches: 10. Germline values: CDR1 MDHEN, CDR2 SYDVKM. The CDR3 sequence is CASTNDRVQGNTIYF. CDR3 DNA sequence: TGTGCCAGCACCAATGACAGGGTCCAAGGAAACACCATATATTTT.

The chain joins TRBV5-1 to TRBJ2-7; 7 bases fit TRBD1. Losses at the gene ends were 4 bases for V and 2 bases for J; bases not matched to a gene: 6. This CDR3 is built from 14 residues. The germline V gene encodes CDR1 SGHRS and CDR2 YFSETQ. The CDR3 coding sequence is TGCGCCAGCAGCCACCGGGACAGTCCCTACGAGCAGTACTTC. Translated: CASSHRDSPYEQYF.

The chain couples TRBV28 to TRBJ1-3, with 7 positions matching TRBD1. The CDR3 consists of 16 residues. V lost 5 bases to trimming and J lost 0 bases; unmatched junction nucleotides: 7. Germline V gene sequence: CDR1 MDHEN, CDR2 SYDVKM. Here the CDR3 reads CASSTLGTASGNTIYF. As DNA, the CDR3 is TGTGCCAGCAGTACGCTAGGGACAGCCTCTGGAAACACCATATATTTT.

This sequence joins TRBV5-6 and TRBJ2-2, with 7 bases fitting TRBD2. The CDR3 length is 16 residues. The trim removed 1 base at V and 2 bases at J, leaving 5 bases unmatched. CDR1 and CDR2 from the germline V gene are SGHDT and YYEEEE. The CDR3 DNA follows: TGTGCCAGCAGCTTGTATAGGACTAGAAACACCGGGGAGCTGTTTTTT. Its translation is CASSLYRTRNTGELFF.

This clone was seen a handful of times. The chain couples TRBV7-2 to TRBJ2-1; maybe TRBD2 (5 bases). This CDR3 region has 15 residues. Trimming pared 5 bases from V and 9 bases from J, leaving 20 bases between. Germline V CDR1 and CDR2: SGHTA, FQGNSA. CDR3 DNA sequence: TGTGCCAGCAGCCCATCGAACACTAGATCCGGTGAGCAGTTCTTC. It yields the protein CASSPSNTRSGEQFF.

Comment on this clone: Mismatch with germline at one junction end may stem from a read error. The chain links TRBV30 to TRBJ1-6, with a tentative D call TRBD1 (5 bases). Germline V gene data show CDR1 as GTSNPN and CDR2 as SVGIG (reference sequence). The CDR3 is 13 residues long. This CDR3 reads CAGRQNYNSPLHF. The CDR3 DNA sequence: TGTGCCGGGAGACAGAACTATAATTCACCCCTCCACTTT.

V and J are TRBV7-3 and TRBJ2-1; 11 nucleotides align to TRBD2. CDR1 is SGHTA, CDR2 FQGTGA, per germline. V lost 2 bases and J lost 7; bases outside the gene matches: 4. The CDR3 has 15 residues. The DNA of the CDR3 is TGTGCCAGCAGCTTATTAGCGGGAGGGGTGAATGAGCAGTTCTTC. Amino acids: CASSLLAGGVNEQFF.

The V call is TRBV30, the J call TRBJ1-1, with 7 positions matching TRBD1. V shed 8 bases, J shed 2 bases, and the junction held 11 bases outside the gene matches. CDR1 is GTSNPN and CDR2 is SVGIG in the germline V gene (reference sequence). This CDR3 is 14 amino acids long. CDR3 loop: CAGTPGGYNTEAFF. The CDR3 DNA follows: TGTGCCGGAACACCAGGGGGTTATAACACTGAAGCTTTCTTT.

This clone was seen only a few times. The chain combines TRBV2 with TRBJ2-5; TRBD2 aligns across 12 bases. The CDR3 runs 15 residues. CDR1 and CDR2 from the germline V gene are SNHLY and FYNNEI. The V gene end was trimmed by 6 bases and the J gene end by 4 bases; junction bases not matched to a gene: 6. Here the CDR3 DNA reads TGTGCCAGCAGGAGACTAGCGGGAGCCCTAGAGACCCAGTACTTC. As protein: CASRRLAGALETQYF.

The chain couples TRBV7-2 to TRBJ1-2; D gene unclear. Germline CDR1 and CDR2: SGHTA and FQGNSA. V was clipped by 5 bases and J by 1 base, with 2 bases between them. This CDR3 is built from 11 residues. The CDR3 DNA is TGTGCCAGCAGCCATAACTATGGCTACACCTTC. Translation: CASSHNYGYTF.

The chain has TRBV19 and TRBJ2-5; maybe TRBD2 (6 bases). The germline V and J ends were trimmed by 3 bases and 5 bases, with 16 bases remaining between them. The CDR3 runs to 15 residues. The germline CDR1 and CDR2 sequences are LNHDA and SQIVND (reference sequence). The CDR3 DNA follows: TGTGCCAGTAGTATGGGACTTAGGGGCGGGGAGACCCAGTACTTC. Its protein product is CASSMGLRGGETQYF.

This clone was observed once. This chain connects TRBV28 to TRBJ1-5; D is unresolved. This CDR3 is built from 15 residues. V lost 6 bases to trimming and J lost 0 bases, with 12 bases between them. From germline, CDR1 is MDHEN and CDR2 SYDVKM. CDR3 residues: CASSSGRNSNQPQHF. CDR3 sequence (DNA): TGTGCCAGCAGCTCAGGCCGTAATAGCAATCAGCCCCAGCATTTT.

This clone was observed once. The chain carries TRBV5-8 and TRBJ2-3; the D gene is possibly TRBD1 (5 bases). The V gene lost 3 bases and the J gene lost 8 bases, with 13 bases spanning the gap. The CDR3 length is 13 residues. Germline V gives CDR1 SGHTS, CDR2 YDEGEE. The CDR3 DNA reads as TGTGCCAGCAGCTCAAAACAGGAGACTACGCAGTATTTT. Amino acid sequence: CASSSKQETTQYF. Looking up the rest from reference TRBV5-8 and TRBJ2-3 gives the full variable domain: EAGVTQSPTHLIKTRGQQATLRCSPISGHTSVYWYQQALGLGLQFLLWYDEGEERNRGNFPPRFSGRQFPNYSSELNVNALELEDSALYLCASSSKQETTQYFGPGTRLTVL.

V gene TRBV11-3 combines with J gene TRBJ2-1; D is possibly TRBD2 (5 bases). Trimming shortened V by 1 base and J by 4 bases, and 5 bases separated the two germline ends. This CDR3 is built from 13 residues. Germline CDR1 SGHNT, CDR2 YENEEA. The CDR3 sequence: CASSLGEYNEQFF. CDR3 bases: TGTGCCAGCAGCTTAGGGGAGTACAATGAGCAGTTCTTC.

The V and J genes are TRBV30 and TRBJ2-6; possibly TRBD2 for D (7 bases). Deletions cut 3 bases from V and 1 base from J, with 16 bases between. CDR1 and CDR2 (germline): GTSNPN, SVGIG (reference sequence). The CDR3 is 17 amino acids. The CDR3: CAWRGGGARSGANVLTF. CDR3 coding DNA: TGTGCCTGGAGGGGCGGGGGCGCGAGATCTGGGGCCAACGTCCTGACTTTC.

The rearrangement joins TRBV5-6 to TRBJ2-3; weak D call: TRBD2 (5 bases). Germline CDR1 and CDR2: SGHDT and YYEEEE. The CDR3 has 17 residues. Trimming left V 4 bases short and J 3 bases short, with 21 bases between. CDR3 loop: CASSPPRTGTGTDTQYF. The CDR3 nucleotides read TGTGCCAGCAGCCCACCGAGGACTGGAACGGGGACAGATACGCAGTATTTT.

The rearrangement uses TRBV27 and TRBJ1-6; 8 bases are shared with TRBD1. This CDR3 has 15 residues. Germline V CDR1 and CDR2: MNHEY, SMNVEV (reference sequence). Losses at the gene ends were 4 bases for V and 9 bases for J; bases not matched to a gene: 8. This chain's CDR3 is CASSSRTGIISPLHF. DNA for the CDR3: TGTGCCAGCAGTTCACGGACAGGGATCATTTCACCCCTCCACTTT.

The table lists this clone with a few counts. The chain carries TRBV7-6 and TRBJ1-1; tentative D call: TRBD1 (5 bases). Germline V lookup: CDR1 SGHVS, CDR2 FNYEAQ. The germline V and J ends were trimmed by 1 base and 4 bases, with 7 bases remaining between them. The CDR3 extends over 13 amino acids. CDR3 amino acids: CASSLGQITEAFF. The CDR3 bases are TGTGCCAGCAGCTTAGGACAGATCACTGAAGCTTTCTTT.

The CDR3 sequence: CASSLLAPYEQYF. The CDR3 coding sequence is TGCGCCAGCAGCTTGCTGGCTCCCTACGAGCAGTACTTC. This chain uses TRBV5-1 with TRBJ2-7; D call uncertain. In germline, CDR1 is SGHRS, CDR2 YFSETQ. With 1 base removed from V and 2 bases from J, the gap between germline ends came to 7 bases. The CDR3 has 13 amino acids.

The chain is built from TRBV27 and TRBJ1-1; no definite D call. CDR1 and CDR2 from the germline V gene are MNHEY and SMNVEV (reference sequence). The CDR3 runs 14 residues. V lost 7 bases to trimming and J lost 2 bases, with 14 bases between them. CDR3 region: CASISRHLNTEAFF. CDR3 in DNA: TGTGCCAGCATTTCGAGACACCTTAACACTGAAGCTTTCTTT.

J is TRBJ1-1 and V is TRBV19; D is undetermined. The CDR3 is 15 residues long. Germline lookup yields CDR1 LNHDA and CDR2 SQIVND (reference sequence). Trimming cost V 1 base and J 0 bases, with 9 bases left between them. The CDR3 region has the DNA TGTGCCAGTAGTATAGCGAGACACGTGAACACTGAAGCTTTCTTT. This codes for CASSIARHVNTEAFF.

The chain uses TRBV30 and TRBJ1-2; D is ambiguous. The V end lost 4 bases, the J end lost 2 bases, and 8 bases lay between the germline ends. Germline values: CDR1 GTSNPN, CDR2 SVGIG (reference sequence). The CDR3 runs to 12 residues. The CDR3 region is CAWNGLNYGYTF. The CDR3 nucleotides read TGTGCCTGGAATGGACTAAACTATGGCTACACCTTC.

The chain is built from TRBV7-2 and TRBJ1-1, with D perhaps TRBD1 (6 bases). Trimming cost V 5 bases and J 3 bases, with 10 bases left between them. Germline V CDR1 and CDR2: SGHTA, FQGNSA. The CDR3 is made up of 13 amino acids. CDR3 protein: CASSLDRYTEAFF. CDR3 nucleotides: TGTGCCAGCAGCCTGGACAGATACACTGAAGCTTTCTTT.

The V call is TRBV7-9, the J call TRBJ2-1; D is unclear. The CDR3 runs to 12 residues. Trimming removed 11 bases from V and 8 bases from J, with 16 bases in between. Germline CDR1 and CDR2: SEHNR and FQNEAQ (reference sequence). DNA of the CDR3: TGTGCCGACTCGGTGCGTAGCCATGAGCAGTTCTTC. Translating it yields CADSVRSHEQFF.

The chain has TRBV29-1 and TRBJ1-1; D not certain. The V end lost 3 bases, the J end lost 3 bases, and 20 bases lay between the germline ends. Germline V CDR1 and CDR2: SQVTM, ANQGSEA. CDR3 size: 16 residues. CDR3 sequence reads: CSVDLEVASIDTEAFF. CDR3 bases: TGCAGCGTTGATTTGGAGGTGGCCTCTATTGACACTGAAGCTTTCTTT. Full variable domain (missing parts from reference TRBV29-1 and TRBJ1-1): SAVISQKPSRDICQRGTSLTIQCQVDSQVTMMFWYRQQPGQSLTLIATANQGSEATYESGFVIDKFPISRPNLTFSTLTVSNMSPEDSSIYLCSVDLEVASIDTEAFFGQGTRLTVV.